The text below deals with one T cell receptor beta chain. Antigen: not known. Among the donors, all were healthy bone marrow donors. The source of the sample is a study of cytomegalovirus exposure and HLA in healthy donors. Study-wide points: Association of a missense DCLRE1C variant with TCR beta V- and J-gene trimming was reported in a later analysis.

A multiplex PCR was run with 60 Vbeta primers and 13 Jbeta primers. TCRdb's table, derived via immunoSEQ multiplex PCR, lists solely in-frame clones and lacks some. Of more than 150,000 clones detected, 80% appear once; the ten largest clones hold 1%. Germline V CDR1 and CDR2: SNHLY, FYNNEI. Unmatched junction bases numbered 7, after V lost 3 bases and J lost 6 bases. CDR3 length: 15 residues. The chain recombines TRBV2 with TRBJ2-1, with 8 nucleotides matching TRBD1. The TCR was taken from a woman aged 45-60 years in good health and CMV-seropositive. Sequenced sample: PBMCs. CDR3 nucleotide sequence: TGTGCCAGCAGTGAGGACAGGGTCCCTTCCAATGAGCAGTTCTTC. As protein: CASSEDRVPSNEQFF.